There are a few counts of the clone carrying this T cell receptor (beta chain). CDR1 is MDHEN and CDR2 is SYDVKM in the germline V gene. The trim removed 8 bases at V and 10 bases at J, leaving 7 bases unmatched. The CDR3 has 14 amino acids. In terms of age and location, participants ranged from about 18 to 90 years and lived in about two dozen US areas. Participant reports of clinical history set cohort assignment. These data belong to a study of blood T cell repertoires in COVID-19. Study-level background: Acute and convalescent COVID-19 samples came from the United States, Italy and Spain.

Under the authors' procedure: Scientists estimated how many nucleated cells there were by amplifying reference gene primers. The method was immunoSEQ multiplex PCR; TCRdb's version includes in-frame clones alone and lacks a portion of them. The V and J calls and clone size are taken from that table; D and trimming were inferred from the DNA. This sample has about 350,000 clones, with around nine tenths found just once. The receptor's source is a woman aged 25 to 39 who had been exposed to COVID-19. The rearrangement links TRBV28 to TRBJ1-6; 11 nucleotides line up with TRBD1. Material for sequencing was PBMCs or T cells enriched from blood (not recorded which). CDR3 protein: CASGGQGALSPLHF. CDR3 nucleotides: TGTGCCAGCGGAGGACAGGGGGCCTTATCACCCCTCCACTTT.